Presented here are 27 T cell receptor beta chains from one specimen sequenced in a study of blood T cell repertoires in COVID-19. Assay used: immunoSEQ multiplex PCR; TCRdb lists only in-frame clones, some missing. The top ten clones hold 3.5% to 5% of a sample with around 120,000 clones, roughly 90% of them seen once. Sequencing was carried out using peripheral blood. These receptors all come from a man in his 60s with COVID-19, enrolled during active disease.

The gene calls are TRBV11-2 and TRBJ2-3, with no clear D. CDR1 and CDR2 from the germline V gene are SGHAT and FQNNGV. Deletions cut 5 bases from V and 4 bases from J, with 7 bases between. This CDR3 contains 12 residues. This CDR3 is CASSAPADTQYF. CDR3 DNA sequence: TGTGCCAGCAGCGCGCCGGCAGATACGCAGTATTTT. Looking up the rest from reference TRBV11-2 and TRBJ2-3 gives the full variable domain: EAGVAQSPRYKIIEKRQSVAFWCNPISGHATLYWYQQILGQGPKLLIQFQNNGVVDDSQLPKDRFSAERLKGVDSTLKIQPAKLEDSAVYLCASSAPADTQYFGPGTRLTVL.

This clone was counted only a few times. This chain uses TRBV12-3 or TRBV12-4 with TRBJ2-2; 7 positions agree with TRBD1. The CDR3 is 13 residues long. V was pared by 4 bases and J by 6 bases, with 2 bases of the junction left unmatched. CDR3 region: CASSYRGAGELFF. CDR3 DNA: TGTGCCAGCAGTTACAGGGGAGCCGGGGAGCTGTTTTTT.

The chain uses TRBV28 and TRBJ1-2; D perhaps matches TRBD1 (6 bases). With 6 bases removed from V and 2 bases from J, the gap between germline ends came to 16 bases. Germline CDR1 reads MDHEN; CDR2 reads SYDVKM. The length of the CDR3 is 15 residues. CDR3 amino acids: CASRPYPTGNYGYTF. Written as DNA, the CDR3 is TGTGCCAGCAGACCTTATCCCACAGGGAACTATGGCTACACCTTC.

This chain joins TRBV7-2 and TRBJ1-5; unclear D gene. The CDR3 runs to 15 residues. Germline V gives CDR1 SGHTA, CDR2 FQGNSA. Trimming stripped 1 base from V and 1 base from J, with 8 bases between. CDR3 sequence (DNA): TGTGCCAGCAGCTTAGAAGGCGGGAGCAATCAGCCCCAGCATTTT. Encoded protein: CASSLEGGSNQPQHF.

This clone showed up just once. The chain uses TRBV4-1 and TRBJ2-7; TRBD1 is a possible D gene (5 bases). Germline V lookup: CDR1 MGHRA, CDR2 YSYEKL. V was clipped by 0 bases and J by 3 bases, with 15 bases between them. The CDR3 is made up of 16 amino acids. The CDR3 is CASSQDQGRLGYEQYF. For the CDR3, the DNA is TGCGCCAGCAGCCAAGATCAGGGCCGCTTGGGCTACGAGCAGTACTTC.

The rearrangement links TRBV18 to TRBJ2-7; D is uncertain. Germline V CDR1 and CDR2: KGHSH, LQKENI. V lost 3 bases to trimming and J lost 3 bases, with 15 bases between them. This CDR3 has 15 residues. The CDR3 protein is CASSPPGQAGYEQYF. For the CDR3, the DNA is TGTGCCAGCTCACCTCCGGGTCAAGCCGGCTACGAGCAGTACTTC.

The chain links TRBV23-1 to TRBJ1-2, with 7 bases aligning to TRBD1. TRBV23-1 is an open reading frame whose function is uncertain. The V and J ends lost 0 bases and 8 bases, in that order; junction bases with no gene match: 15. CDR3 length equals 17 residues. CDR3 in DNA: TGCGCCAGCAGTCAATCGCGATCGGGACAGAATATGGAGGGCTACACCTTC. It yields the protein CASSQSRSGQNMEGYTF.

This chain connects TRBV6-1 to TRBJ2-5; weak D call: TRBD1 (5 bases). Germline assignment: CDR1 MNHNS and CDR2 SASEGT. V lost 1 base and J 1 base, leaving 7 bases between the germline ends. The CDR3 sequence is 14 residues long. CDR3 DNA sequence: TGTGCCAGCAGTGAAGGGGGCAGCCAAGAGACCCAGTACTTC. Its protein is CASSEGGSQETQYF.

The chain recombines TRBV6-5 with TRBJ1-5; TRBD1 agrees at 7 bases. Germline loops: CDR1 MNHEY, CDR2 SVGAGI. The CDR3 length is 14 residues. J lost 4 bases, V lost 6 bases, and 6 bases had no gene match. CDR3 sequence (DNA): TGTGCCAGCAGGCGGACAGGTCTAAATCAGCCCCAGCATTTT. Translating gives CASRRTGLNQPQHF.

This clone appeared a single time. The chain joins TRBV19 to TRBJ1-1, with 9 bases aligning to TRBD1. This CDR3 contains 16 residues. Germline assignment: CDR1 LNHDA and CDR2 SQIVND (reference sequence). The V and J ends lost 4 bases and 6 bases, in that order; junction bases with no gene match: 12. CDR3 DNA: TGTGCCAGTAGTACCCTCCCGGGACAGGGAAGATCTGAAGCTTTCTTT. Translated: CASSTLPGQGRSEAFF. Complete variable domain (other parts from reference TRBV19 and TRBJ1-1): DGGITQSPKYLFRKEGQNVTLSCEQNLNHDAMYWYRQDPGQGLRLIYYSQIVNDFQKGDIAEGYSVSREKKESFPLTVTSAQKNPTAFYLCASSTLPGQGRSEAFFGQGTRLTVV.

The chain is built from TRBV6-5 and TRBJ1-1; 8 bases match TRBD1. Trimming took 0 bases from V and 4 from J; bases not matched to a gene: 4. CDR1 is MNHEY, CDR2 SVGAGI, per germline. The CDR3 is made up of 15 amino acids. The CDR3 coding sequence is TGTGCCAGCAGTTACTCAGGCAGGGGGCTCACTGAAGCTTTCTTT. Encoded protein: CASSYSGRGLTEAFF.

The chain couples TRBV3-1 (or the pseudogene TRBV3-2) to TRBJ1-2, with D unresolved. The germline gives CDR1 LGHDT, CDR2 YNNKEL (reference sequence). The CDR3 runs to 14 residues. Trimming pared 0 bases from V and 4 bases from J, leaving 9 bases between. Here the CDR3 DNA reads TGTGCCAGCAGCCAAGAGGGCCAGAGCTATGGCTACACCTTC. This codes for CASSQEGQSYGYTF.

The rearrangement joins TRBV24-1 to TRBJ2-1; 10 bases align to TRBD1. Trimming took 4 bases from V and 4 from J; bases not matched to a gene: 3. The germline CDR1 and CDR2 sequences are KGHDR and SFDVKD. The CDR3 consists of 15 residues. The CDR3, as DNA: TGTGCCACCAGTGACCGGACAGGGGGATACAATGAGCAGTTCTTC. It encodes CATSDRTGGYNEQFF.

V usage is TRBV28 and J usage is TRBJ1-1; 9 bases map to TRBD1. With V trimmed by 6 bases and J by 4 bases, 3 bases remained unmatched. CDR3 length equals 13 residues. Germline-derived CDR1 and CDR2 are MDHEN and SYDVKM. The CDR3 loop is CASRLTGGTEAFF. The CDR3 bases are TGTGCCAGCAGGCTGACAGGGGGCACTGAAGCTTTCTTT.

This chain joins TRBV6-9 and TRBJ1-3; the match to TRBD1 covers 9 bases. The CDR3 extends over 16 amino acids. The germline gives CDR1 MNHGY, CDR2 SVAAGI. With V trimmed by 10 bases and J by 3 bases, 13 bases remained unmatched. CDR3 bases: TGTGCCACGGGCATCGGACAGGGGACTTTTGGAAACACCATATATTTT. Its protein is CATGIGQGTFGNTIYF.

The V and J genes are TRBV11-2 and TRBJ2-5; 9 bases are a match to TRBD1. Looked up from germline, CDR1 is SGHAT and CDR2 is FQNNGV. The V segment lost 4 bases and the J segment 2 bases; nucleotides outside the gene matches: 11. The CDR3 sequence is 17 residues long. The CDR3 sequence is CASSSPGTGPDQETQYF. In nucleotides, the CDR3 is TGTGCCAGCAGCTCCCCCGGGACAGGGCCGGATCAAGAGACCCAGTACTTC.

The chain combines TRBV12-3 or TRBV12-4 with TRBJ1-2, with D tentatively TRBD1 (6 bases). This CDR3 is built from 13 residues. V lost 4 bases and J 4 bases, leaving 10 bases between the germline ends. CDR3 DNA: TGTGCCAGCAGTTCCAGGGGCAGCTATGGCTACACCTTC. Its translation is CASSSRGSYGYTF.

The gene calls are TRBV18 and TRBJ1-1, with TRBD1 matching over 12 bases. The junction had 13 bases not matched to a gene; V was cut back by 5 bases and J by 3 bases. Germline assignment: CDR1 KGHSH and CDR2 LQKENI. This CDR3 region has 18 residues. The CDR3 is CASSIKQGGTGGHTEAFF. In DNA form, the CDR3 reads TGTGCCAGCTCAATAAAACAGGGGGGGACAGGGGGCCACACTGAAGCTTTCTTT. Full variable domain (outside the CDR3, taken from reference TRBV18 and TRBJ1-1): NAGVMQNPRHLVRRRGQEARLRCSPMKGHSHVYWYRQLPEEGLKFMVYLQKENIIDESGMPKERFSAEFPKEGPSILRIQQVVRGDSAAYFCASSIKQGGTGGHTEAFFGQGTRLTVV.

The chain employs TRBV3-1 (or the pseudogene TRBV3-2) and TRBJ1-5; 9 bases align to TRBD1. Trimming removed 0 bases from V and 8 bases from J; junction bases left unmatched: 8. In germline, CDR1 is LGHDT, CDR2 YNNKEL (reference sequence). The CDR3 covers 16 residues. The CDR3 sequence: CASSQDRGTGKEPQHF. In DNA form, the CDR3 reads TGTGCCAGCAGCCAAGATAGAGGGACAGGGAAGGAGCCCCAGCATTTT.

The CDR3 nucleotides are TGTGCCAGCAACGCCCAGGGGGATACGCAGTATTTT. Translated, it gives CASNAQGDTQYF. The chain uses TRBV5-4 and TRBJ2-3; tentatively, D is TRBD1 (6 bases). V was cut by 6 bases and J by 6 bases, with 11 bases left in between. The germline V gene encodes CDR1 SGHNT and CDR2 YYREEE (reference sequence). This CDR3 contains 12 residues.

This sequence joins TRBV5-1 and TRBJ2-1; 7 bases map to TRBD2. V lost 4 bases, J lost 5 bases, and 3 bases stayed unmatched. Germline CDR1 is SGHRS and CDR2 is YFSETQ. CDR3 length: 13 amino acids. This CDR3 reads CASSIGLDNEQFF. Written as DNA, the CDR3 is TGCGCCAGCAGCATCGGACTAGACAATGAGCAGTTCTTC.

The V call is TRBV11-2, the J call TRBJ2-7, with 8 bases identical to TRBD2. The germline V gene encodes CDR1 SGHAT and CDR2 FQNNGV. CDR3 length: 14 amino acids. Unmatched junction bases numbered 2, after V lost 1 base and J lost 3 bases. The CDR3 sequence: CASSLASGLYEQYF. CDR3 bases: TGTGCCAGCAGCTTAGCTAGCGGGCTCTACGAGCAGTACTTC.

The J gene is TRBJ2-7, the V gene TRBV2; tentatively, D is TRBD2 (7 bases). V was trimmed by 5 bases and J by 13 bases, leaving 18 bases between them. There are 12 residues in the CDR3. Per germline, CDR1 SNHLY and CDR2 FYNNEI. The CDR3 loop reads CASSRGGRGLYF. DNA for the CDR3: TGTGCCAGCAGTAGGGGGGGCAGGGGTCTATACTTC.

The gene calls are TRBV6-5 and TRBJ1-1; 9 positions agree with TRBD1. CDR1 MNHEY and CDR2 SVGAGI come from the germline V gene. The CDR3 sequence is 13 residues long. CDR3 sequence (DNA): TGTGTCGTAGGGCGGACAGGGGTTACTGAAGCTTTCTTT. Translation: CVVGRTGVTEAFF.

The chain couples TRBV2 to TRBJ1-1; 8 bases fit TRBD1. V was clipped by 9 bases and J by 5 bases; unmatched bases: 8. CDR1 is SNHLY, CDR2 FYNNEI, per germline. This CDR3 has 13 amino acids. In DNA form, the CDR3 reads TGTGCCAGGACTATGGACAGGGATACTGAAGCTTTCTTT. It encodes CARTMDRDTEAFF.

The chain carries TRBV2 and TRBJ2-7; 13 nucleotides match TRBD2. After removal of 6 bases from V and 2 bases from J, the junction contained 10 bases not matched to a gene. Germline V gene data show CDR1 as SNHLY and CDR2 as FYNNEI. This CDR3 region has 17 residues. CDR3 amino acids: CASRRRLAGGPTYEQYF. For the CDR3, the DNA is TGTGCCAGCAGACGCCGACTAGCGGGAGGCCCTACCTACGAGCAGTACTTC.

The chain recombines TRBV29-1 with TRBJ2-2, with 10 bases that match TRBD1. J gave up 6 bases and V 4 bases, and 2 bases lay outside the gene matches. Germline V gene sequence: CDR1 SQVTM, CDR2 ANQGSEA. CDR3 size: 13 residues. Here the CDR3 reads CSVGGTGAGELFF. As DNA, the CDR3 is TGCAGCGTTGGGGGGACAGGGGCCGGGGAGCTGTTTTTT.